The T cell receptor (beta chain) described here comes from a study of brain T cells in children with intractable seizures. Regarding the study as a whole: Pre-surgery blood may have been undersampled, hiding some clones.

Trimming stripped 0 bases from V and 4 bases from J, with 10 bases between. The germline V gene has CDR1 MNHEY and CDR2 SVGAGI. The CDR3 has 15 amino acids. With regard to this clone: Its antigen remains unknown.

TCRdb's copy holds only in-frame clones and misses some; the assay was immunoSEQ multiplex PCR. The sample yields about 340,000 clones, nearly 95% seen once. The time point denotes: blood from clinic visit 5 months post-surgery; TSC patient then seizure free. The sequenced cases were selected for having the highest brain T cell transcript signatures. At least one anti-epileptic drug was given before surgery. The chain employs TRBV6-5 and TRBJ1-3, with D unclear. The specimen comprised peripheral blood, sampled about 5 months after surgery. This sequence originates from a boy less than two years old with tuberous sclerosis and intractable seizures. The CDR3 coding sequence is TGTGCCAGCAGTTACTCGGAGACTGCGGGAAACACCATATATTTT. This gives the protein CASSYSETAGNTIYF.